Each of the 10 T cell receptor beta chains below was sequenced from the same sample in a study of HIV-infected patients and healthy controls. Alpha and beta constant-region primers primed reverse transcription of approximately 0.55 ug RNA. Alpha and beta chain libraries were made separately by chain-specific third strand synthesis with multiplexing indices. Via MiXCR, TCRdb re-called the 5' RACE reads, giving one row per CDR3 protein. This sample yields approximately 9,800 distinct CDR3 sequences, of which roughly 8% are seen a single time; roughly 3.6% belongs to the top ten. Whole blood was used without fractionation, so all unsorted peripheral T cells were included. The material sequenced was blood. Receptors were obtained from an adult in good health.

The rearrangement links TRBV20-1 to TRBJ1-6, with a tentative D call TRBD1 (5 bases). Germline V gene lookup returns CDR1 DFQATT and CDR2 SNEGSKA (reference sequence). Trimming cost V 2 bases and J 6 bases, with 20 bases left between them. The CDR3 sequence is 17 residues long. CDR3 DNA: TGCAGTGCTAGAATGGGGGGGAGCAGTATCAGTAATTCACCCCTCCACTTT. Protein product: CSARMGGSSISNSPLHF.

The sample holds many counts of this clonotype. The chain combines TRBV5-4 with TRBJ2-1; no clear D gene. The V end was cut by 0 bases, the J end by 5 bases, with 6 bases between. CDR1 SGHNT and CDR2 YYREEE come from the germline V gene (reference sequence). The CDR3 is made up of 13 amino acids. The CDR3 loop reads CASSLGRNNEQFF. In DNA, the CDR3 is TGTGCCAGCAGCTTGGGGAGAAACAATGAGCAGTTCTTC.

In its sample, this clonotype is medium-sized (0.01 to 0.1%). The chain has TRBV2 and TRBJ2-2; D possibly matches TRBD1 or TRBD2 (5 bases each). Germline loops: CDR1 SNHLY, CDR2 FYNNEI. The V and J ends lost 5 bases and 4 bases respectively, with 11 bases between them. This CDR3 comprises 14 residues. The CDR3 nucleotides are TGTGCCAGCAGTAGGGGAGAAGGCACCGGGGAGCTGTTTTTT. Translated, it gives CASSRGEGTGELFF.

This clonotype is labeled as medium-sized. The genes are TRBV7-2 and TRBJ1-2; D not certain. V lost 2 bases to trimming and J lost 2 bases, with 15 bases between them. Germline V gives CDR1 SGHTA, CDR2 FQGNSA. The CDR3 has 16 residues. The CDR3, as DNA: TGTGCCAGCAGCTTAATCCAAGGGCGAGACAACTATGGCTACACCTTC. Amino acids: CASSLIQGRDNYGYTF.

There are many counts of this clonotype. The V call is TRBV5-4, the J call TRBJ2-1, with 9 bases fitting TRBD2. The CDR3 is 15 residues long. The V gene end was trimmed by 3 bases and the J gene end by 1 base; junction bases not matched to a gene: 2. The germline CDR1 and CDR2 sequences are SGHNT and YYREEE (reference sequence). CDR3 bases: TGTGCCAGCAGCTATAGCGGGGGATCCTACAATGAGCAGTTCTTC. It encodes CASSYSGGSYNEQFF.

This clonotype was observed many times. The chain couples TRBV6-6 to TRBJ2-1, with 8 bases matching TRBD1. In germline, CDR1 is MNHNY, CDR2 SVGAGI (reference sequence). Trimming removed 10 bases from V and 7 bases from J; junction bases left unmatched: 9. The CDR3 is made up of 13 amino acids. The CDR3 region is CATPGGMNNEQFF. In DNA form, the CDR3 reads TGTGCCACGCCAGGGGGCATGAATAATGAGCAGTTCTTC.

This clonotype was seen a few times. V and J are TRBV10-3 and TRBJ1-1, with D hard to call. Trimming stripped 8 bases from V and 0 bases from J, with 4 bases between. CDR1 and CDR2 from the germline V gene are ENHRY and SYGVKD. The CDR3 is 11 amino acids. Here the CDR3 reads CAISMNTEAFF. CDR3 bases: TGTGCCATCTCGATGAACACTGAAGCTTTCTTT.

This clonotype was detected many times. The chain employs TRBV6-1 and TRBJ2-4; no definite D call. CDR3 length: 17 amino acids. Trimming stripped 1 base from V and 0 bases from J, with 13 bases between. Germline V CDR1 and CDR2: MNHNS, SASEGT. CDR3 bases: TGTGCCAGCAGTGAAGATTGGGGTGTCGTAGCCAAAAACATTCAGTACTTC. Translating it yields CASSEDWGVVAKNIQYF.

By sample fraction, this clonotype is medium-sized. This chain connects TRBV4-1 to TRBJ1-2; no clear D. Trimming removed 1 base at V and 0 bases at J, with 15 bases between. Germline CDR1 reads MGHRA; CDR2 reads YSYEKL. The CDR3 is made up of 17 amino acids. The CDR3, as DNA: TGCGCCAGCAGCCAAGCCCGGTCCGTTCCCCCTAACTATGGCTACACCTTC. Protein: CASSQARSVPPNYGYTF.

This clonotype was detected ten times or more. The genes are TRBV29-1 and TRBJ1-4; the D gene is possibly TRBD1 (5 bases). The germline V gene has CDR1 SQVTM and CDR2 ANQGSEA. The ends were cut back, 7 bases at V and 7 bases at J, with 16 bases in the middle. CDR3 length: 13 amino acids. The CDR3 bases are TGCAGCGCCTCCCGGGACGGTCCTGAAAAACTGTTTTTT. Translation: CSASRDGPEKLFF.